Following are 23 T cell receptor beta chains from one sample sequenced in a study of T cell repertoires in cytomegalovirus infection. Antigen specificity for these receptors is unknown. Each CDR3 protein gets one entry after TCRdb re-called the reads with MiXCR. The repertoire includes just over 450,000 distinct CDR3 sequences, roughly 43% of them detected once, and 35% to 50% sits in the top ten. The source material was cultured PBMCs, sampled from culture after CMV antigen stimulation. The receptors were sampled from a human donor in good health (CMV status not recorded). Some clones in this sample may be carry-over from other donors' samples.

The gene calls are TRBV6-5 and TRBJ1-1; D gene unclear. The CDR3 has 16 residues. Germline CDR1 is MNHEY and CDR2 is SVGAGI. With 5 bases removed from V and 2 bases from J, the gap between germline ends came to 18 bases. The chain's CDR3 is CASSKMRRHLNTEAFF. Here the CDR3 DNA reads TGTGCCAGCAGTAAAATGAGAAGACACCTAAACACTGAAGCTTTCTTT.

The CDR3 here is CASSLDNPDTQYF. The CDR3 coding sequence is TGCGCCAGCAGCTTGGACAATCCAGATACGCAGTATTTT. The chain employs TRBV5-1 and TRBJ2-3, with D unresolved. The V end lost 0 bases, the J end lost 4 bases, and 6 bases lay between the germline ends. This CDR3 comprises 13 residues. CDR1 is SGHRS and CDR2 is YFSETQ in the germline V gene.

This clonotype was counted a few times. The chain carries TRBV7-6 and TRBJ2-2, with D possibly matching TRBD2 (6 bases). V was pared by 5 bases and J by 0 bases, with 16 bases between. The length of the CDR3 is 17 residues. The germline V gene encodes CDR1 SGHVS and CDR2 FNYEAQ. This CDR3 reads CASSTWRAAANTGELFF. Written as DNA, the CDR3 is TGTGCCAGCAGCACCTGGAGGGCGGCCGCGAACACCGGGGAGCTGTTTTTT. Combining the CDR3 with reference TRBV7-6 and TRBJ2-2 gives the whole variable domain GAGVSQSPRYKVTKRGQDVALRCDPISGHVSLYWYRQALGQGPEFLTYFNYEAQQDKSGLPNDRFSAERPEGSISTLTIQRTEQRDSAMYRCASSTWRAAANTGELFFGEGSRLTVL.

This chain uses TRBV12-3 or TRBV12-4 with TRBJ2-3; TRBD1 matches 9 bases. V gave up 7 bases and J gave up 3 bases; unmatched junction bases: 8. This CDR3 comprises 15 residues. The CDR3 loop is CASTTGTGWTDTQYF. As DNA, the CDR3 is TGTGCCAGCACCACCGGGACAGGGTGGACAGATACGCAGTATTTT.

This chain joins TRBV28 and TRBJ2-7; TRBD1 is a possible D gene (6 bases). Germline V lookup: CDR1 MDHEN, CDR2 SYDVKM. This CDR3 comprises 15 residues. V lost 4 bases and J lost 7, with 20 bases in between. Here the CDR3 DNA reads TGTGCCAGCAGTTCGCCCGGGACACCTGCTCTGGAGCAGTACTTC. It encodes CASSSPGTPALEQYF.

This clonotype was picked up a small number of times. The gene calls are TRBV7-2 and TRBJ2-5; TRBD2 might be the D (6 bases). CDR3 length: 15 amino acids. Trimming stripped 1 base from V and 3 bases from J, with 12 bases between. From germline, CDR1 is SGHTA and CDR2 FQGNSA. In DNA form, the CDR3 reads TGTGCCAGCAGCTTAGTGGCGGGAACCAAAGAGACCCAGTACTTC. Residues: CASSLVAGTKETQYF.

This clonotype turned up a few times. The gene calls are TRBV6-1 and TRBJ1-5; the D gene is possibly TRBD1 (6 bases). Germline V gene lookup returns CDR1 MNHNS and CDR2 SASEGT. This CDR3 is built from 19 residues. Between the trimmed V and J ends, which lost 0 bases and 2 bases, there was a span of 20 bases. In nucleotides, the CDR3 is TGTGCCAGCAGTGAAGCCGGACAGTGGGGGTGGCGGGGCAATCAGCCCCAGCATTTT. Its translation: CASSEAGQWGWRGNQPQHF.

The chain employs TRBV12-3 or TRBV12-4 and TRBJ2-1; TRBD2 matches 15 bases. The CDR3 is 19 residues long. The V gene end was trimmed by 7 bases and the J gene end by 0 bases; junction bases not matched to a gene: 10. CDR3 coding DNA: TGTGCCAGCACCCCTGATGGGACTAGCGGGAGGAGCTCCTACAATGAGCAGTTCTTC. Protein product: CASTPDGTSGRSSYNEQFF.

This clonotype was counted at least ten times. CDR3 in DNA: TGTGCCAGCAGCCCGGGACTGGGAGTACAGACCCAGTACTTC. Protein: CASSPGLGVQTQYF. The V and J genes are TRBV7-2 and TRBJ2-5, with D perhaps matching TRBD2 (6 bases). With 5 bases removed from V and 6 bases from J, the gap between germline ends came to 16 bases. Germline loops: CDR1 SGHTA, CDR2 FQGNSA. This CDR3 is built from 14 residues. Full variable domain (missing parts from reference TRBV7-2 and TRBJ2-5): GAGVSQSPSNKVTEKGKDVELRCDPISGHTALYWYRQSLGQGLEFLIYFQGNSAPDKSGLPSDRFSAERTGGSVSTLTIQRTQQEDSAVYLCASSPGLGVQTQYFGPGTRLLVL.

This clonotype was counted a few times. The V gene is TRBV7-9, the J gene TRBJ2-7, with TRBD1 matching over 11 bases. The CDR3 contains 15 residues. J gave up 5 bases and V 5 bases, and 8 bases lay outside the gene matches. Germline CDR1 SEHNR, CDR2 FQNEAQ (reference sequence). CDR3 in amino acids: CASSAGQGARNEQYF. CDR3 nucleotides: TGTGCCAGCAGCGCCGGACAGGGGGCGAGAAACGAGCAGTACTTC.

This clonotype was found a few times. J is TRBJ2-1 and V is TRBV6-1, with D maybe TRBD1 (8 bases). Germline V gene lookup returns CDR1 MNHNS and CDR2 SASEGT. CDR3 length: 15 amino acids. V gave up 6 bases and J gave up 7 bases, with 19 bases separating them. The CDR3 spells CASRKNRGGWNEQFF. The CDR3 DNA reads TGTGCCAGCAGGAAGAACAGGGGGGGATGGAATGAGCAGTTCTTC.

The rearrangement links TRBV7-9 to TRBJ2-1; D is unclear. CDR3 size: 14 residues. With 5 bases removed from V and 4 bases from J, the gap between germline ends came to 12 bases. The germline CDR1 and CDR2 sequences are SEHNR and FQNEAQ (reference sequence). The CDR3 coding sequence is TGTGCCAGCAGCACTTTGGACGGTTACAATGAGCAGTTCTTC. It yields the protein CASSTLDGYNEQFF.

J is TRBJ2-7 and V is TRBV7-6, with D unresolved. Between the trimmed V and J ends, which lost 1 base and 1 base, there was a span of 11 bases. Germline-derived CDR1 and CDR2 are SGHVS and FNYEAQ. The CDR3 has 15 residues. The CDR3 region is CASSLGLERSYEQYF. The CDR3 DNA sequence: TGTGCCAGCAGCTTAGGGTTAGAACGTTCCTACGAGCAGTACTTC.

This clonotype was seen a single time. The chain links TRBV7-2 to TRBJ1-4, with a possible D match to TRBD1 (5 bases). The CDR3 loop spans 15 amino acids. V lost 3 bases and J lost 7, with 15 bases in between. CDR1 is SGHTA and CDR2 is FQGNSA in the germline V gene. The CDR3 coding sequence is TGTGCCAGCAGCTTCTACACAGGAGCCGGTGAAAAACTGTTTTTT. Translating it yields CASSFYTGAGEKLFF.

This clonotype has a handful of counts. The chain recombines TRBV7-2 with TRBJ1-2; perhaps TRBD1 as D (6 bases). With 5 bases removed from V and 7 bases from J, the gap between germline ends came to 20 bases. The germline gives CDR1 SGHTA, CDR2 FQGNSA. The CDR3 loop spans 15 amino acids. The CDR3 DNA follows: TGTGCCAGCAGCCTACTTTACGGGGGGCTGAGTGGCTACACCTTC. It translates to CASSLLYGGLSGYTF.

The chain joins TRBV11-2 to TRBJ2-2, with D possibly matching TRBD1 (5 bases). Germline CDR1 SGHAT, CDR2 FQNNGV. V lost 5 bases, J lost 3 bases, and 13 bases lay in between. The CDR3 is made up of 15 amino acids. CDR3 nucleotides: TGTGCCAGCAGCCTAGGGGTTGGTGACACCGGGGAGCTGTTTTTT. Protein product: CASSLGVGDTGELFF.

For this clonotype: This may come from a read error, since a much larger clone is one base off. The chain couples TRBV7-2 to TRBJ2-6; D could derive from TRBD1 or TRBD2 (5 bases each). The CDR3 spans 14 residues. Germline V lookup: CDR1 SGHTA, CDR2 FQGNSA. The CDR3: CASSFKAGANGLTF. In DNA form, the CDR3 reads TGTGCCAGCAGCTTCAAGGCCGGGGCCAACGGCCTGACTTTC.

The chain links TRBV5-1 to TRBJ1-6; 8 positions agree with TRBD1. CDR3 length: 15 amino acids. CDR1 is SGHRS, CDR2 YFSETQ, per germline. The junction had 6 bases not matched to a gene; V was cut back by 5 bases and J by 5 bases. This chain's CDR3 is CASRPGQGDNSPLHF. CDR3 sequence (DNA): TGCGCCAGCAGACCCGGACAGGGAGATAATTCACCCCTCCACTTT.

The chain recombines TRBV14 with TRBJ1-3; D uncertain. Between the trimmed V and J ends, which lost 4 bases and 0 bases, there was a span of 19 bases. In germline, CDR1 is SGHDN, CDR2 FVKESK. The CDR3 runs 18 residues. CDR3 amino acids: CASSRNTRQAYSGNTIYF. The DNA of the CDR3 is TGTGCCAGCAGCCGGAACACGAGGCAGGCCTACTCTGGAAACACCATATATTTT.

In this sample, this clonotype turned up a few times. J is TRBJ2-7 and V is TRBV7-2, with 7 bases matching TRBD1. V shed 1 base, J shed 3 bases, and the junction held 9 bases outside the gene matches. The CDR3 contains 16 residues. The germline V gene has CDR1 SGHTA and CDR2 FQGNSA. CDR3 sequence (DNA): TGTGCCAGCAGCTTAGTAGGGGCAACAGGGGACTACGAGCAGTACTTC. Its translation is CASSLVGATGDYEQYF.

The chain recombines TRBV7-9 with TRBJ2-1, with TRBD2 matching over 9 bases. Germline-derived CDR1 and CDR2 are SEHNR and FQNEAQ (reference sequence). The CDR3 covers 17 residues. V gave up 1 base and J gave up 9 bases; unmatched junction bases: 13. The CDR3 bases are TGTGCCAGCAGCTTAGGGGCTAGCGGGAAGTTGGTCGGTGAGCAGTTCTTC. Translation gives CASSLGASGKLVGEQFF.

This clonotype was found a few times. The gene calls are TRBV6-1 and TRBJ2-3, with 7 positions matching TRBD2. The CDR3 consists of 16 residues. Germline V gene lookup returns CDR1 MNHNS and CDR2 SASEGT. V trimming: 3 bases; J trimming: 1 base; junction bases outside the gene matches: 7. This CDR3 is CASSDGGTTGTDTQYF. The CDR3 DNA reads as TGTGCCAGCAGTGATGGGGGGACTACCGGCACAGATACGCAGTATTTT.

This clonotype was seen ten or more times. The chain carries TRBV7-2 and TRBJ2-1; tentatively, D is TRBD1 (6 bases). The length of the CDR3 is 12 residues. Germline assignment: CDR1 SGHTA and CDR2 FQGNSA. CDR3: CASRGWGNEQFF. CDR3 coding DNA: TGTGCGTCCAGGGGCTGGGGCAATGAGCAGTTCTTC. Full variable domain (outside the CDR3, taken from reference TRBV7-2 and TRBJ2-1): GAGVSQSPSNKVTEKGKDVELRCDPISGHTALYWYRQSLGQGLEFLIYFQGNSAPDKSGLPSDRFSAERTGGSVSTLTIQRTQQEDSAVYLCASRGWGNEQFFGPGTRLTVL.